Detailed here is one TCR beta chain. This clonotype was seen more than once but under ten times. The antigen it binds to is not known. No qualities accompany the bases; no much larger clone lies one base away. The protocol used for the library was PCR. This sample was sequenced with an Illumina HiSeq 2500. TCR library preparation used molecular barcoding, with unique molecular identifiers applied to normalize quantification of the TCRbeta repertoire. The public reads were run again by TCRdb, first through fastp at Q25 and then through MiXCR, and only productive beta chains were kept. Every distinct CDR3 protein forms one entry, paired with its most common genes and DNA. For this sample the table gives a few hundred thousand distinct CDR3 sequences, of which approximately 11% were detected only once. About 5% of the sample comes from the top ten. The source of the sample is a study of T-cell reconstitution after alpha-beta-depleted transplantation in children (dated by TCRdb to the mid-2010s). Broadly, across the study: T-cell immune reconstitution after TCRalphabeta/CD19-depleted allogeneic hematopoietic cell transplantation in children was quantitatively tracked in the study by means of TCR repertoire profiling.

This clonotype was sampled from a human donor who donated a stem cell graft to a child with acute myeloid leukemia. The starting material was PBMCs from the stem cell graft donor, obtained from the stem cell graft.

The CDR3 region: CSASPLGLAGHTGELFF. The DNA sequence is as follows: TGCAGTGCTAGTCCCCTGGGGTTAGCGGGGCACACCGGGGAGCTGTTTTTT. The chain uses TRBV20-1 and TRBJ2-2, and 8 junction bases match TRBD2. The CDR3 measures 17 amino acids from cysteine to phenylalanine. Only CDR3 DNA is held: 51 bases, read in frame from base 1. CDR1 and CDR2 (DFQATT, SNEGSKA) derive from the germline V gene (reference sequence). The germline V and J ends show losses of 3 bases and 3 bases respectively, and no gene match explains 12 bases of the junction.